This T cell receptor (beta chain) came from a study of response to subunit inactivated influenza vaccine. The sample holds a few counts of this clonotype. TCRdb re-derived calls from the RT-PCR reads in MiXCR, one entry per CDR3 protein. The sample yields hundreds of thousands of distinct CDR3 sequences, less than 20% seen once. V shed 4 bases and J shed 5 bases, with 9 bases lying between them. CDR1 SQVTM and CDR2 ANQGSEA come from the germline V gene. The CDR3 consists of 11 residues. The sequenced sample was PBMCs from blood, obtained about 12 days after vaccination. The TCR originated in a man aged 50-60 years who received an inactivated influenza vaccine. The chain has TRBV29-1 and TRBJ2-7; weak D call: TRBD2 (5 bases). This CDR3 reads CSVGGVHEQYF. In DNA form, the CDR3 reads TGCAGCGTTGGGGGAGTGCACGAGCAGTACTTC.